The 15 T cell receptor beta chains given below trace back to one sample, sequenced in a study of control samples from healthy donors and cancer patients. Profiling relied on immunoSEQ multiplex PCR, and the TCRdb table lists in-frame clones only, not all of them. The sample shows 150,000 to 200,000 clones, and less than 2.5% sits with its ten largest clones. Sequenced sample: blood. The receptor set was obtained from a woman aged 25-40 years in good health.

V usage is TRBV25-1 and J usage is TRBJ2-1, with 8 nucleotides matching TRBD2. Germline V gives CDR1 MGHDK, CDR2 SYGVNS. Germline trimming cut 2 bases from V and 6 bases from J; bases unmatched to any gene: 3. This CDR3 contains 14 residues. CDR3 bases: TGTGCCAGCAGTGAAGCGGGGGGAATCAATGAGCAGTTCTTC. This gives the protein CASSEAGGINEQFF.

This sequence joins TRBV10-3 and TRBJ2-7; 7 bases map to TRBD1. The CDR3 has 14 amino acids. Germline V gives CDR1 ENHRY, CDR2 SYGVKD. Trimming at V came to 7 bases and at J to 3 bases, leaving 9 bases not matched to a gene. The DNA for the CDR3 is TGTGCCATCAACCCGGGACAGCCAGTCTACGAGCAGTACTTC. This translates into CAINPGQPVYEQYF.

The chain employs TRBV27 and TRBJ2-1, with TRBD1 identical over 8 bases. CDR1 MNHEY and CDR2 SMNVEV come from the germline V gene (reference sequence). Losses at the gene ends were 10 bases for V and 6 bases for J; bases not matched to a gene: 2. The CDR3 loop spans 11 amino acids. CDR3 region: CATRGRNEQFF. DNA for the CDR3: TGTGCCACCAGGGGGCGCAATGAGCAGTTCTTC.

This chain's CDR3 is CASRFLTEGKQFF. CDR3 coding DNA: TGTGCCAGCAGGTTTCTCACCGAGGGCAAGCAGTTCTTC. J is TRBJ2-1 and V is TRBV12-3 or TRBV12-4; possible D gene TRBD2, 5 bases. CDR3 length equals 13 residues. The ends were cut back, 6 bases at V and 11 bases at J, with 17 bases in the middle.

V usage is TRBV5-1 and J usage is TRBJ1-2; D might be TRBD1 (6 bases). The CDR3 length is 14 residues. Germline values: CDR1 SGHRS, CDR2 YFSETQ. V was cut by 3 bases and J by 5 bases, with 14 bases left in between. CDR3 sequence: CASSSGVEGYGYTF. CDR3 in DNA: TGCGCCAGCAGCTCAGGGGTTGAGGGTTATGGCTACACCTTC.

The CDR3 loop reads CASSLVDRGRGGEKLFF. CDR3 DNA: TGTGCCAGCAGCTTGGTGGACAGGGGGCGCGGAGGGGAAAAACTGTTTTTT. The rearrangement joins TRBV5-8 to TRBJ1-4, with 11 bases matching TRBD1. V dropped 0 bases and J dropped 8; count of bases not matched to a gene: 9. This CDR3 is built from 17 residues. The V gene's germline CDR1 is SGHTS and CDR2 YDEGEE.

V usage is TRBV5-6 and J usage is TRBJ1-1; 7 nucleotides align to TRBD1. Germline CDR1 is SGHDT and CDR2 is YYEEEE. The V segment lost 5 bases and the J segment 4 bases; nucleotides outside the gene matches: 11. This CDR3 spans 15 amino acids. The DNA for the CDR3 is TGTGCCAGCAGACCCCGAGGACAGGCGGGCACTGAAGCTTTCTTT. Its protein is CASRPRGQAGTEAFF.

V usage is TRBV19 and J usage is TRBJ2-1; D is unclear. Germline assignment: CDR1 LNHDA and CDR2 SQIVND (reference sequence). The CDR3 covers 15 residues. With 1 base removed from V and 6 bases from J, the gap between germline ends came to 13 bases. The CDR3 DNA is TGTGCCAGTAGTATAGTTTGGGGATCGGTCAATGAGCAGTTCTTC. It encodes CASSIVWGSVNEQFF.

The chain links TRBV7-2 to TRBJ2-1, with D uncertain. V dropped 8 bases and J dropped 0 bases, with 11 bases sitting between them. CDR1 is SGHTA and CDR2 is FQGNSA in the germline V gene. The CDR3 loop spans 14 amino acids. CDR3 region: CASGYSSSYNEQFF. The CDR3 DNA follows: TGTGCCAGCGGCTACTCCAGCTCCTACAATGAGCAGTTCTTC.

CDR3 nucleotide sequence: TGTGCCAGCAGTTTGAACAGGGGAGAGACCCAGTACTTC. This encodes CASSLNRGETQYF. The V and J genes are TRBV28 and TRBJ2-5; 7 bases line up with TRBD1. Germline loops: CDR1 MDHEN, CDR2 SYDVKM. This CDR3 spans 13 amino acids. V lost 3 bases to trimming and J lost 4 bases; unmatched junction nucleotides: 2.

The chain recombines TRBV5-1 with TRBJ1-2; a weak D match, TRBD1 (5 bases). The CDR3 is 19 amino acids. Germline assignment: CDR1 SGHRS and CDR2 YFSETQ. The germline V and J ends were trimmed by 2 bases and 3 bases, with 26 bases remaining between them. CDR3 in amino acids: CASSFPTQGREEEDYGYTF. CDR3 sequence (DNA): TGCGCCAGCAGCTTTCCTACTCAGGGCAGGGAAGAAGAGGACTATGGCTACACCTTC.

The V and J genes are TRBV10-3 and TRBJ1-3; perhaps TRBD1 as D (6 bases). Germline CDR1 and CDR2: ENHRY and SYGVKD. V was trimmed by 10 bases and J by 0 bases, leaving 16 bases between them. CDR3 length: 15 residues. In nucleotides, the CDR3 is TGTGCCAGTAAGGCAGGGGATTCCTCTGGAAACACCATATATTTT. It yields the protein CASKAGDSSGNTIYF.

The chain employs TRBV9 and TRBJ2-2; D ambiguous. This CDR3 is 14 amino acids long. V lost 5 bases and J lost 6, with 14 bases in between. Per the germline V gene, CDR1 is SGDLS and CDR2 is YYNGEE. CDR3 residues: CASSDRVTSGELFF. In nucleotides, the CDR3 is TGTGCCAGCAGTGACCGGGTGACCTCCGGGGAGCTGTTTTTT.

The chain uses TRBV5-6 and TRBJ1-5; 8 bases fit TRBD1. Germline V gene lookup returns CDR1 SGHDT and CDR2 YYEEEE. The CDR3 is 17 residues long. J gave up 4 bases and V 4 bases, and 13 bases lay outside the gene matches. The CDR3, as DNA: TGTGCCAGCAGCCCTTCTTCGCCAGGGGGCAGGAATCAGCCCCAGCATTTT. As protein: CASSPSSPGGRNQPQHF. Complete variable domain (other parts from reference TRBV5-6 and TRBJ1-5): DAGVTQSPTHLIKTRGQQVTLRCSPKSGHDTVSWYQQALGQGPQFIFQYYEEEERQRGNFPDRFSGHQFPNYSSELNVNALLLGDSALYLCASSPSSPGGRNQPQHFGDGTRLSIL.

Comment on this clone: Mismatch with germline at one junction end may stem from a read error. V is TRBV7-7 and J is TRBJ2-1; D gene unclear. Germline V gene data show CDR1 as SSHAT and CDR2 as FNYEAQ (reference sequence). The CDR3 length is 15 residues. CDR3 nucleotide sequence: TGTGCTAGCAGCTTAGAGCTGGCCGCCTACAATGAGCAGTTCTTC. Its translation is CASSLELAAYNEQFF.